The text below deals with one T cell receptor (beta chain). The missing CDR3 end, 3 residues past where the read stops, is filled in from the germline J gene. Libraries were prepared by immunoSEQ multiplex PCR; TCRdb keeps only in-frame clonotypes and omits some of them. The sample holds 30,000 to 35,000 clones. The sample comes from a study of T cells in women clearing cervical HPV infection. Overall study: No precancer developed; the control's incident HPV16 infection cleared within 12 months.

The CDR3 loop spans 15 amino acids. J gave up 6 bases and V 5 bases, and 10 bases lay outside the gene matches. The germline CDR1 and CDR2 sequences are SGHTA and FQGTGA. The rearrangement uses TRBV7-3 and TRBJ2-1; 7 bases align to TRBD1. The clonotype comes from a woman aged 18-70 years with a cervical HPV16 infection that either progressed to CIN3+ or cleared (not recorded which). Sequenced input: blood buffy coat. Here the CDR3 reads CASSLRDSSLNEQFF. The CDR3 bases that were read are TGTGCCAGCAGCCTCCGGGACAGTAGTCTCAATGAG.